Below, 10 T cell receptor beta chains from the same sample are listed, as sequenced in a study of cytomegalovirus exposure and HLA in healthy donors. With 60 Vbeta and 13 Jbeta primers, the PCR was carried out. The assay was immunoSEQ multiplex PCR, and TCRdb's table has in-frame clones only and misses some. Among about 160,000 clones, roughly 78% were seen once, and the ten largest hold 3% to 3.5%. The source material was PBMCs. Receptors originate from a woman aged 40 to 50 in good health and CMV-seronegative.

The chain has TRBV27 and TRBJ2-7; 7 bases match TRBD1. The CDR3 length is 15 residues. Germline CDR1 and CDR2: MNHEY and SMNVEV (reference sequence). The ends lost 0 bases at V and 4 bases at J; junction bases unmatched: 6. The DNA of the CDR3 is TGTGCCAGCAGTTTATCGAGGGGACAGCTTTACGAGCAGTACTTC. This sequence encodes CASSLSRGQLYEQYF.

The CDR3 DNA follows: TGTGCCAGTAGCCTTGGGACAGGGGGCGAGCAGTACTTC. It codes for CASSLGTGGEQYF. The chain links TRBV19 to TRBJ2-7; 11 bases are shared with TRBD1. The V gene's germline CDR1 is LNHDA and CDR2 SQIVND (reference sequence). The ends lost 6 bases at V and 6 bases at J; junction bases unmatched: 4. The CDR3 is 13 residues long.

The V call is TRBV6-5, the J call TRBJ2-6; D call uncertain. Trimming removed 6 bases from V and 0 bases from J, with 6 bases in between. This CDR3 spans 14 amino acids. Per the germline V gene, CDR1 is MNHEY and CDR2 is SVGAGI. The CDR3: CASRENSGANVLTF. CDR3 DNA sequence: TGTGCCAGCAGGGAGAACTCTGGGGCCAACGTCCTGACTTTC.

This clone appeared once. The genes are TRBV27 and TRBJ2-2; 7 nucleotides align to TRBD1. V shed 4 bases and J 6 bases; nucleotides not matched to a gene: 5. Germline assignment: CDR1 MNHEY and CDR2 SMNVEV (reference sequence). The CDR3 sequence is 14 residues long. The CDR3 protein is CASSYRGYAGELFF. CDR3 sequence (DNA): TGTGCCAGCAGTTACAGGGGATACGCCGGGGAGCTGTTTTTT.

The table lists this clone with a few counts. This sequence joins TRBV28 and TRBJ2-1; 7 bases match TRBD2. The CDR3 has 13 amino acids. J lost 5 bases, V lost 8 bases, and 6 bases had no gene match. Germline V lookup: CDR1 MDHEN, CDR2 SYDVKM. In nucleotides, the CDR3 is TGTGCCAGCGAGCGGGGACGGCACAATGAGCAGTTCTTC. It translates to CASERGRHNEQFF.

V gene TRBV25-1 combines with J gene TRBJ1-1; D uncertain. There are 12 residues in the CDR3. Germline CDR1 reads MGHDK; CDR2 reads SYGVNS. The germline V and J ends were trimmed by 4 bases and 1 base, with 4 bases remaining between them. The CDR3 reads CASSARNTEAFF. As DNA, the CDR3 is TGTGCCAGCAGTGCCCGGAACACTGAAGCTTTCTTT.

This chain uses TRBV2 with TRBJ2-7; possible D gene TRBD1, 5 bases. Germline V gene sequence: CDR1 SNHLY, CDR2 FYNNEI. Deletions cut 7 bases from V and 0 bases from J, with 13 bases between. The CDR3 is 14 residues long. DNA for the CDR3: TGTGCCAGCAAAACCAACACAGGCTCCTACGAGCAGTACTTC. Amino acids: CASKTNTGSYEQYF.

The chain has TRBV10-1 and TRBJ2-1, with TRBD2 identical over 9 bases. Germline lookup yields CDR1 WNHNN and CDR2 SYGVQD (reference sequence). The CDR3 is 15 amino acids. J gave up 4 bases and V 6 bases, and 7 bases lay outside the gene matches. The DNA of the CDR3 is TGCGCCAGCAGCTCTAGCGGGGCGAAGTACAATGAGCAGTTCTTC. It encodes CASSSSGAKYNEQFF.

This CDR3 is CASIQETQYF. Written as DNA, the CDR3 is TGTGCCAGCATACAAGAGACCCAGTACTTC. The chain links TRBV2 to TRBJ2-5; D call uncertain. CDR1 and CDR2 from the germline V gene are SNHLY and FYNNEI. CDR3 length: 10 residues. V was shortened by 7 bases and J by 2 bases, with 2 bases between the two germline ends. Full variable domain (outside the CDR3, taken from reference TRBV2 and TRBJ2-5): EPEVTQTPSHQVTQMGQEVILRCVPISNHLYFYWYRQILGQKVEFLVSFYNNEISEKSEIFDDQFSVERPDGSNFTLKIRSTKLEDSAMYFCASIQETQYFGPGTRLLVL.

The V and J genes are TRBV15 and TRBJ2-6; D is possibly TRBD2 (5 bases). Deletions cut 5 bases from V and 6 bases from J, with 14 bases between. The CDR3 has 15 amino acids. CDR1 and CDR2 from the germline V gene are LNHNV and YYDKDF (reference sequence). As DNA, the CDR3 is TGTGCCACCAGCTCAAGGACTGCCTCGGCCAACGTCCTGACTTTC. Its translation is CATSSRTASANVLTF. The complete variable domain, with remaining parts taken from reference TRBV15 and TRBJ2-6, reads DAMVIQNPRYQVTQFGKPVTLSCSQTLNHNVMYWYQQKSSQAPKLLFHYYDKDFNNEADTPDNFQSRRPNTSFCFLDIRSPGLGDTAMYLCATSSRTASANVLTFGAGSRLTVL.